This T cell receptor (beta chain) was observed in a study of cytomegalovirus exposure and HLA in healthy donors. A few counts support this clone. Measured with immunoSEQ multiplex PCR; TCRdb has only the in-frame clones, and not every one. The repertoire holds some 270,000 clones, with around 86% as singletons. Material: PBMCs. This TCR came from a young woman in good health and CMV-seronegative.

CDR3 DNA: TGCGCCAGCAGCCGGTGGGACAGGGAGACCTATGGCTACACCTTC. Translated, it gives CASSRWDRETYGYTF. The chain carries TRBV4-1 and TRBJ1-2; the match to TRBD1 covers 9 bases. Germline lookup yields CDR1 MGHRA and CDR2 YSYEKL. The CDR3 totals 15 residues. V lost 4 bases to trimming and J lost 4 bases; unmatched junction nucleotides: 7.